Listed below are T cell receptor beta chains from one sample, sequenced in a study of cytomegalovirus exposure and HLA in healthy donors. Only in-frame clones appear in the TCRdb table, and some are missing; sequencing was by immunoSEQ multiplex PCR. Its listing shows 150,000 to 200,000 clones. Source material: PBMCs. Receptors originate from a boy younger than 18 in good health and CMV-seronegative. Each CDR3 is given with its conserved first and last residue. The D gene is left open where the match is weak.

D: .
V: TRBV9
J: TRBJ2-2
CDR3: CASSVSGNTGELFF
DNA: TGTGCCAGCAGCGTATCAGGGAACACCGGGGAGCTGTTTTTT

D: .
V: TRBV6-6
J: TRBJ2-3
CDR3: CASSYLDLSDTQYF
DNA: TGTGCCAGCAGTTATCTAGATCTCTCAGATACGCAGTATTTT

D: TRBD1
V: TRBV6-4
J: TRBJ2-3
CDR3: CASAMTGGTDTQYF
DNA: TGTGCCAGTGCAATGACAGGGGGCACAGATACGCAGTATTTT

D: .
V: TRBV4-1
J: TRBJ1-2
CDR3: CASSPPLGGGYTF
DNA: TGCGCCAGCAGCCCCCCATTGGGGGGTGGCTACACCTTC

D: .
V: TRBV7-3
J: TRBJ2-7
CDR3: CASSLGGAGYEQYF
DNA: TGTGCCAGCAGCTTAGGGGGGGCGGGGTACGAGCAGTACTTC

D: .
V: TRBV15
J: TRBJ2-6
CDR3: CATSRTRWQDSSGANVLTF
DNA: TGTGCCACCAGCAGAACCCGATGGCAGGATTCCTCGGGGGCCAACGTCCTGACTTTC

D: TRBD2
V: TRBV4-1
J: TRBJ2-3
CDR3: CASSPDGGVQYF
DNA: TGCGCCAGCAGCCCCGACGGGGGGGTCCAGTATTTT

D: TRBD1
V: TRBV6-5
J: TRBJ1-4
CDR3: CASRQGATNEKLFF
DNA: TGTGCCAGCAGACAGGGGGCCACTAATGAAAAACTGTTTTTT

D: .
V: TRBV19
J: TRBJ1-5
CDR3: CASSIVAASNQPQHF
DNA: TGTGCCAGTAGTATAGTAGCGGCTAGCAATCAGCCCCAGCATTTT

D: TRBD1
V: TRBV5-1
J: TRBJ2-5
CDR3: CASSLPFATGEETQYF
DNA: TGCGCCAGCAGCTTGCCCTTCGCGACAGGGGAAGAGACCCAGTACTTC

D: .
V: TRBV30
J: TRBJ1-1
CDR3: CAWTVQPNTEAFF
DNA: TGTGCCTGGACGGTACAGCCGAACACTGAAGCTTTCTTT